This T cell receptor beta chain comes out of a study of T cell responses to AZD1222 COVID-19 vaccine. In the study overall: Second doses were pooled across both intervals (about 4 or about 12 weeks).

Here immunoSEQ multiplex PCR was the method, and the copy in TCRdb shows in-frame clones only, minus some. The sample yields about 140,000 clones, 85% to 95% seen once. As for this clone: One end of the junction is discordant with germline, which a read error may explain.

Per germline, CDR1 SEHNR and CDR2 FQNEAQ (reference sequence). This CDR3 region has 14 residues. This receptor was identified in an adult in good health. Sequencing was performed on peripheral blood, taken on day 0 of AZD1222 vaccination. The V call is TRBV7-9, the J call TRBJ1-1, with TRBD1 as a possible D gene (5 bases). CDR3 nucleotide sequence: TGTGCCAGTAGCTTAATAGGTTTGGGGGGAGAAGCTTTCTTT. It specifies CASSLIGLGGEAFF.